This T cell receptor (beta chain) emerged from a study of blood T cells in healthy people across ages. The authors ran a second PCR of roughly 6 to 11 cycles using a sample-barcoded 5' primer and a J-beta primer mix. A single record per CDR3 protein comes from TCRdb applying MiXCR to the 5' RACE reads. The data show around 800,000 distinct CDR3 sequences, 50% to 65% seen once. CDR3 length: 14 amino acids. Germline V gives CDR1 MNHNY, CDR2 SVGAGI (reference sequence). The junction had 11 bases not matched to a gene; V was cut back by 10 bases and J by 2 bases. This clonotype was sampled from a man older than 75 in good health. The sequenced material came from blood. The chain links TRBV6-6 to TRBJ2-7; 7 nucleotides line up with TRBD1. CDR3 protein: CATSSGGEAYEQYF. The CDR3 DNA follows: TGTGCCACGTCTTCAGGGGGTGAGGCCTACGAGCAGTACTTC.